This TCR beta chain came from a study of shared clonotypes between healthy human individuals. Clones were sequenced by immunoSEQ multiplex PCR, and TCRdb holds only the in-frame ones, with some missing. The table shows 850,000 to 1,200,000 clones, with about 75% occurring only once. Looked up from germline, CDR1 is SGHRS and CDR2 is YFSETQ. V trimming: 2 bases; J trimming: 7 bases; junction bases outside the gene matches: 6. The CDR3 is 14 residues long. The healthy adult donors were HIV-negative and reported no recent acute infections or vaccinations. Input material: memory CD4+ T cells sorted from blood. Subset defined: CD45RA-negative fraction. This TCR came from a man aged 18 to 30 in good health. The rearrangement joins TRBV5-1 to TRBJ2-1; 7 bases align to TRBD2. The CDR3, as DNA: TGCGCCAGCAGCTTTGGCGGGGGAGGGAATGAGCAGTTCTTC. This codes for CASSFGGGGNEQFF.